The text below deals with one TCR beta chain. TCRdb's table, derived via immunoSEQ multiplex PCR, lists solely in-frame clones and lacks some. The sample has 100,000 to 150,000 clones, about 86% seen once; the top ten hold 8.4%. The data derive from a study of blood T cell repertoires in COVID-19. Study background: Some COVID-19 samples were acute and others convalescent; all came from the United States, Italy and Spain. PBMCs, B-cell-depleted T cells, or T cells were the source of the cDNA or gDNA that made up the material.

The length of the CDR3 is 17 residues. V lost 6 bases to trimming and J lost 5 bases; unmatched junction nucleotides: 14. This clonotype was sampled from an older woman with active or convalescent COVID-19. Source material: peripheral blood. V and J are TRBV23-1 and TRBJ1-1; 11 bases align to TRBD1. TRBV23-1 is designated an ORF whose function remains uncertain. CDR3 nucleotides: TGCGCCAGCAGGGCATGTTTCGGGACAGGGGGTCCGACTGAAGCTTTCTTT. Translating it yields CASRACFGTGGPTEAFF.